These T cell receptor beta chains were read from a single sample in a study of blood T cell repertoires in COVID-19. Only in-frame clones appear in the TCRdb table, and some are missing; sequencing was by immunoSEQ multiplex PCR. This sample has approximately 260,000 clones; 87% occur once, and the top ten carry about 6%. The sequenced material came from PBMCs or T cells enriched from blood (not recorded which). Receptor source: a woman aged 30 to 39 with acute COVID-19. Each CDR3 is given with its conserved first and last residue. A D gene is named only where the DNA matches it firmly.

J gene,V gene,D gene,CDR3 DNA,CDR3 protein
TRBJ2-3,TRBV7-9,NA,TGTGCCAGCAGGCGAGGGGGTGACACAGATACGCAGTATTTT,CASRRGGDTDTQYF
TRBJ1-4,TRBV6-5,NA,TGTGCCAGCAGTTACTCACGAGAACTAGTTGAAAAACTGTTTTTT,CASSYSRELVEKLFF
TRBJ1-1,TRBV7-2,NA,TGTGCCAGCAGCTTAGGAAGGAGTAACACTGAAGCTTTCTTT,CASSLGRSNTEAFF
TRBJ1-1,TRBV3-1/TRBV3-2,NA,TGTGCCAGCAGCCAAGATGGACCTCCGGGGACTGAAGCTTTCTTT,CASSQDGPPGTEAFF
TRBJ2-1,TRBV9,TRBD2,TGTGCCAGCAGCGTAGGACTAGCGGGAAATACCGAGCAGTTCTTC,CASSVGLAGNTEQFF
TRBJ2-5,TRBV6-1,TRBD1,TGTGCCAGCAGTGCAATTCCGGGACAGGAACTTTTGGGGACCCAGTACTTC,CASSAIPGQELLGTQYF
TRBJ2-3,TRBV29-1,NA,TGCAGCGTTCGAAGCGGAGTCACAGATACGCAGTATTTT,CSVRSGVTDTQYF
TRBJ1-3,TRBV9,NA,TGTGCCAGCAGCGTAGGCGCCGAAGGAAACACCATATATTTT,CASSVGAEGNTIYF
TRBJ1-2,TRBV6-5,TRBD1,TGTGCCAGCAGCTACGGACAGGGCAGTCTCAAGGGCTGCACCTTC,CASSYGQGSLKGCTF
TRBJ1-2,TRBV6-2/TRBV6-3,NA,TGTGCCAGCAGTTATTCGGGACACCCCTATGGCTACACCTTC,CASSYSGHPYGYTF
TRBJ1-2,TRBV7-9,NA,TGTGCCAGCCGCGGGGATGGCTACACCTTC,CASRGDGYTF